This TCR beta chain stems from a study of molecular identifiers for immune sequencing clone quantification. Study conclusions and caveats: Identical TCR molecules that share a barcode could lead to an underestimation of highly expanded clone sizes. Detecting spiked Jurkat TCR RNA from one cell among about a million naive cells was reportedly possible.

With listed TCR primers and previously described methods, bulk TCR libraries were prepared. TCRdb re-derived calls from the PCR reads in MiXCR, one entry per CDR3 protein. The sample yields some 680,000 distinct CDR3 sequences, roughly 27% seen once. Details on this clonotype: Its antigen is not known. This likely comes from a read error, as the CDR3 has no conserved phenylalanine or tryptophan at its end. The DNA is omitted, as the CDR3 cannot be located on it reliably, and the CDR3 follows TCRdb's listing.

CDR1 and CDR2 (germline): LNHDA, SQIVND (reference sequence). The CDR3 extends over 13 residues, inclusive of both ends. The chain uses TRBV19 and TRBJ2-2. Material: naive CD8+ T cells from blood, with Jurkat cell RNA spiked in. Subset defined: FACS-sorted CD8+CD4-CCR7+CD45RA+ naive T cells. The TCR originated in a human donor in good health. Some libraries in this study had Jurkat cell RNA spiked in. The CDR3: CASSIGSTGELLS.